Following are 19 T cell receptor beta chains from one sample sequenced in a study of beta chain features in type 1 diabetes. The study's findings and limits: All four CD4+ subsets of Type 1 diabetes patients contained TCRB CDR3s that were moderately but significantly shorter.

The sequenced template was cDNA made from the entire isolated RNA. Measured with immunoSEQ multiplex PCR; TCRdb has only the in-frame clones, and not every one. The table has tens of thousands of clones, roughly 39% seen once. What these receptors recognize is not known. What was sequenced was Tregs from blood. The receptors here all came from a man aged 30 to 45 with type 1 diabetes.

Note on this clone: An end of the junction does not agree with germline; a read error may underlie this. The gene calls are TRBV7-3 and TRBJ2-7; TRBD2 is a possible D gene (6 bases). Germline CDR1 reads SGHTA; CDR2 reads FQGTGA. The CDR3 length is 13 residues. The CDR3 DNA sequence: TGTGCCAGCAGCGGGGGGAACTCCTACGAGCAGTGCTTC. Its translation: CASSGGNSYEQCF.

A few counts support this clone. CDR3 nucleotides: TGCAGCGGAGGAAGGGGGAGCCATGAGCAGTTCTTC. This encodes CSGGRGSHEQFF. The chain couples TRBV29-1 to TRBJ2-1, with D possibly TRBD1 on 6 matching bases. V gave up 7 bases and J gave up 8 bases, with 15 bases separating them. Germline CDR1 SQVTM, CDR2 ANQGSEA. The CDR3 length is 12 residues.

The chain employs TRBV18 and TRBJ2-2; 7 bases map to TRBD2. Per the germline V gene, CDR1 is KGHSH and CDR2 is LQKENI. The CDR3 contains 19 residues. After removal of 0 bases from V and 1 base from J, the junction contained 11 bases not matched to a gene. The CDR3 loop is CASSPPRLAVTLNTGELFF. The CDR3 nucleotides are TGTGCCAGCTCACCACCTAGGCTAGCGGTGACGTTGAACACCGGGGAGCTGTTTTTT. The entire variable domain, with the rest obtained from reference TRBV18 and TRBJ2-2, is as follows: NAGVMQNPRHLVRRRGQEARLRCSPMKGHSHVYWYRQLPEEGLKFMVYLQKENIIDESGMPKERFSAEFPKEGPSILRIQQVVRGDSAAYFCASSPPRLAVTLNTGELFFGEGSRLTVL.

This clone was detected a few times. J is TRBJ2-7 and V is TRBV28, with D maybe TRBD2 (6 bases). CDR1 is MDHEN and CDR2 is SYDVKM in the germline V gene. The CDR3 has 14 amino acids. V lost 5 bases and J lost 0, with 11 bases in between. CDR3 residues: CASSMAGSSYEQYF. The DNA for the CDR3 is TGTGCCAGCAGTATGGCGGGAAGCTCCTACGAGCAGTACTTC.

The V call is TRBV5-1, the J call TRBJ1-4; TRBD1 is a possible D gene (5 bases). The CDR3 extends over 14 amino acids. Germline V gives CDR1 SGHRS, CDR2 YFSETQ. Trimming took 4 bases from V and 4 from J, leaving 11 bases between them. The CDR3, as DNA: TGCGCCAGCAGCGTCGACAGTTATAATGAAAAACTGTTTTTT. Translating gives CASSVDSYNEKLFF.

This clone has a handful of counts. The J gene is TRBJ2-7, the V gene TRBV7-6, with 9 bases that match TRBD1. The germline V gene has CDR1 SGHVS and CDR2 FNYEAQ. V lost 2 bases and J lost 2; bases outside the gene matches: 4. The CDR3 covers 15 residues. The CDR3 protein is CASSLMGTGPYEQYF. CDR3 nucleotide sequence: TGTGCCAGCAGCTTAATGGGGACAGGGCCCTACGAGCAGTACTTC.

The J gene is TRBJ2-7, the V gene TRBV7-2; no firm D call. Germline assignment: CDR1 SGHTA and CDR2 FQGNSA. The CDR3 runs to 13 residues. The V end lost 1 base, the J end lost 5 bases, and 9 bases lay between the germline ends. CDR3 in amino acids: CASSLVVDNEQYF. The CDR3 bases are TGTGCCAGCAGCTTAGTAGTCGACAACGAGCAGTACTTC. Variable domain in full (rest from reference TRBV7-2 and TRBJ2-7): GAGVSQSPSNKVTEKGKDVELRCDPISGHTALYWYRQSLGQGLEFLIYFQGNSAPDKSGLPSDRFSAERTGGSVSTLTIQRTQQEDSAVYLCASSLVVDNEQYFGPGTRLTVT.

CDR3 sequence (DNA): TGTGCCAGCTCACCGTTGGGGGCTAATGGAAACACCATATATTTT. Translated, it gives CASSPLGANGNTIYF. The V call is TRBV18, the J call TRBJ1-3; D might be TRBD1 (6 bases). Trimming removed 3 bases from V and 3 bases from J, with 12 bases in between. Germline loops: CDR1 KGHSH, CDR2 LQKENI. CDR3 size: 15 residues.

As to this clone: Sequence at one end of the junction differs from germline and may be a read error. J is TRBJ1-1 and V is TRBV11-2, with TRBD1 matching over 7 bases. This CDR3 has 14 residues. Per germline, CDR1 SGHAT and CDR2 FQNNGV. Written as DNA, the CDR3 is TGTGCCAGCAGCCTAGACAGGGTTTCCGCTGAAGCTTTCTTT. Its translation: CASSLDRVSAEAFF.

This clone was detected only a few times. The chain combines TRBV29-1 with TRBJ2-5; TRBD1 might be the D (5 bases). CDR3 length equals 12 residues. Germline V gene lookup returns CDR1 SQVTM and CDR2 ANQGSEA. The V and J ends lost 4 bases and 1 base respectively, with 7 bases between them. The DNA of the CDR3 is TGCAGCGTTGGGGGCAGCCAAGAGACCCAGTACTTC. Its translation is CSVGGSQETQYF.

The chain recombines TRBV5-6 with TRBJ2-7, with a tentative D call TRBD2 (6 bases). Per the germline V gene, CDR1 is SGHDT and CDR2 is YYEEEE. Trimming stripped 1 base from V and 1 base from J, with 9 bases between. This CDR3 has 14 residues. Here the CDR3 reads CASSLPGLSYEQYF. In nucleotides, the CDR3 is TGTGCCAGCAGCTTGCCGGGACTTTCCTACGAGCAGTACTTC.

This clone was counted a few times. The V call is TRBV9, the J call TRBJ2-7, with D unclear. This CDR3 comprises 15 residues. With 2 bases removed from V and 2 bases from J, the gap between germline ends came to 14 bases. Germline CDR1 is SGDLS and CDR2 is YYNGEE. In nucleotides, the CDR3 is TGTGCCAGCAGCGTTTTTCGCGGAATAACCTACGAGCAGTACTTC. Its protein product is CASSVFRGITYEQYF.

CDR3 DNA: TGTGCCAGCAGTGACTCGAGCTACGAGCAGTACTTC. As protein: CASSDSSYEQYF. The chain recombines TRBV6-4 with TRBJ2-5; D gene uncertain. The DNA end is a closer match to TRBJ2-7, so the J assignment may be wrong. Germline V CDR1 and CDR2: MRHNA, SNTAGT. The CDR3 consists of 12 residues.

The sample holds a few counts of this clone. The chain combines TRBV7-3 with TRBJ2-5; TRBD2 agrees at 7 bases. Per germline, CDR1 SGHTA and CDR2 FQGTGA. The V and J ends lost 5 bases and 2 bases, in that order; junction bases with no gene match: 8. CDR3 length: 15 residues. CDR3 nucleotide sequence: TGTGCCAGCAGCAGGAGCGGGGATCTACAAGAGACCCAGTACTTC. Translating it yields CASSRSGDLQETQYF.

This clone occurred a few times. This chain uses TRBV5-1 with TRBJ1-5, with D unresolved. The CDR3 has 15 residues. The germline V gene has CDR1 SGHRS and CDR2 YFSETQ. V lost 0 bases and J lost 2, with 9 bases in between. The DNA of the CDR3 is TGCGCCAGCAGCTTGGCGGGGATTGGCAATCAGCCCCAGCATTTT. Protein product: CASSLAGIGNQPQHF.

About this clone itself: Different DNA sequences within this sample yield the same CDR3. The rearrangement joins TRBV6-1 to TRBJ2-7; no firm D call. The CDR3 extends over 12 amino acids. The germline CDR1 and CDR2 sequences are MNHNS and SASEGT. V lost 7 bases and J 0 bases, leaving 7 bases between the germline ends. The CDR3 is CASKTGSYEQYF. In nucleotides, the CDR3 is TGTGCCAGCAAGACGGGCTCCTACGAGCAGTACTTC.

The CDR3 nucleotides read TGTGCCAGCAGCTTGAGGGGAACTGAAGCTTTCTTT. As protein: CASSLRGTEAFF. The chain employs TRBV5-4 and TRBJ1-1; D might be TRBD1 (5 bases). V dropped 1 base and J dropped 5 bases, with 6 bases sitting between them. CDR1 is SGHNT, CDR2 YYREEE, per germline (reference sequence). The CDR3 is 12 amino acids.

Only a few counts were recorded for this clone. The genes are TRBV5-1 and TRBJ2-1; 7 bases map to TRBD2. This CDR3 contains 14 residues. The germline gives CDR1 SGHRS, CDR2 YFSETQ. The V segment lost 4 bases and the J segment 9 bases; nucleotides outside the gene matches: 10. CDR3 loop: CASSLDPSGGEQFF. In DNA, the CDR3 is TGCGCCAGCAGCCTTGACCCTAGCGGTGGTGAGCAGTTCTTC.

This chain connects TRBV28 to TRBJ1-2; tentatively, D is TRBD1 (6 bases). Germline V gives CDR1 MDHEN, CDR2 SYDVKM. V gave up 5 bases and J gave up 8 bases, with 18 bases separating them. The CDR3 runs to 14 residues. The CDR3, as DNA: TGTGCCAGCAGTCCTTCTGGGGGGCGGGAGGGCTACACCTTC. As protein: CASSPSGGREGYTF.